This T cell receptor beta chain is drawn from a study of cytomegalovirus exposure and HLA in healthy donors. Primers for the PCR totalled 60 Vbeta and 13 Jbeta. Assay: immunoSEQ multiplex PCR; the TCRdb copy retains only in-frame clones and omits some. The sample has 200,000 to 250,000 clones, 60% to 80% seen once. In germline, CDR1 is SEHNR, CDR2 FQNEAQ (reference sequence). The CDR3 consists of 18 residues. As regards this clone: The antigen remains undetermined. One end of the junction is discordant with germline, which a read error may explain.

Study-wide results and limits: Across donors, sequencing depth was assumed by presence/absence analyses to be roughly uniform. Later analysis showed most CMV-associated TCR beta chains appearing HLA-restricted.

Input material: PBMCs. The receptor was isolated from a man aged 18 to 30 in good health and CMV-seronegative. V is TRBV7-9 and J is TRBJ2-3, with 7 nucleotides matching TRBD1. In DNA, the CDR3 is TGTTCCAGCAGCTTACTGGGACAGAGTCCGACAGTAACAGATACGCAGTATTTT. Its translation is CSSSLLGQSPTVTDTQYF. Full variable domain (outside the CDR3, taken from reference TRBV7-9 and TRBJ2-3): DTGVSQNPRHKITKRGQNVTFRCDPISEHNRLYWYRQTLGQGPEFLTYFQNEAQLEKSRLLSDRFSAERPKGSFSTLEIQRTEQGDSAMYLCSSSLLGQSPTVTDTQYFGPGTRLTVL.